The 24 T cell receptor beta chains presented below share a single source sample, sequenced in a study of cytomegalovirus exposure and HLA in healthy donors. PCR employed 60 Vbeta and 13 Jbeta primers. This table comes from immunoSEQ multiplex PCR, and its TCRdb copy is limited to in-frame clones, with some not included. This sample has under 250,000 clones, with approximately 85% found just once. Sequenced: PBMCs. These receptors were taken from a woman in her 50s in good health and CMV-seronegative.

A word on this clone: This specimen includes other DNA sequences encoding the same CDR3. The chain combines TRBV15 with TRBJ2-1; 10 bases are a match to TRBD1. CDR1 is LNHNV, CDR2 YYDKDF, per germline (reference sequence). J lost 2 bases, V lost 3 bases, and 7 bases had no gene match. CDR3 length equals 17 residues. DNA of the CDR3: TGTGCCACCAGCAGTCCCGGGACAGGGGTTCCCTACAATGAGCAGTTCTTC. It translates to CATSSPGTGVPYNEQFF.

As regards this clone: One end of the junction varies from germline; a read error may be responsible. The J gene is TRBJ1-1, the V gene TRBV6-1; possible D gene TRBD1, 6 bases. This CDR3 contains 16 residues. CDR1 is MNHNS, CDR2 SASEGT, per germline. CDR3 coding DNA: TGTGCCAGCAGCGAAGCGGGGGCCTCACCTAACACTGAAGCTTTCTTT. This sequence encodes CASSEAGASPNTEAFF.

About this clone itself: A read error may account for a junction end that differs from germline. The DNA of the CDR3 is TGTGCCAGCAGTTTATCTTACAGGGCCGACGTCCTGACTTTC. Encoded protein: CASSLSYRADVLTF. The chain is built from TRBV27 and TRBJ2-6, with TRBD1 as a possible D gene (6 bases). Germline values: CDR1 MNHEY, CDR2 SMNVEV (reference sequence). The CDR3 is 14 amino acids.

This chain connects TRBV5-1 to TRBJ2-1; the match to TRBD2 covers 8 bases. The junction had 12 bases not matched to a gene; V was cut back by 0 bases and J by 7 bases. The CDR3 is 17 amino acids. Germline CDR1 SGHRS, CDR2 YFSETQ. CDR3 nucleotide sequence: TGCGCCAGCAGCTTGGGACTAGCGCTTAGGTTACGGAATGAGCAGTTCTTC. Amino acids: CASSLGLALRLRNEQFF.

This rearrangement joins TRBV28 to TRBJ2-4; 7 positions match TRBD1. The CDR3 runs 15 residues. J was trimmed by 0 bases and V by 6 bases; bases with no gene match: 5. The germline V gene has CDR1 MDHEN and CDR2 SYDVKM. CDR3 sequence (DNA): TGTGCCAGCAGCGAACAGGGGTTAGCCAAAAACATTCAGTACTTC. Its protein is CASSEQGLAKNIQYF. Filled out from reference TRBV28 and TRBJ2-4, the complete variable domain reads DVKVTQSSRYLVKRTGEKVFLECVQDMDHENMFWYRQDPGLGLRLIYFSYDVKMKEKGDIPEGYSVSREKKERFSLILESASTNQTSMYLCASSEQGLAKNIQYFGAGTRLSVL.

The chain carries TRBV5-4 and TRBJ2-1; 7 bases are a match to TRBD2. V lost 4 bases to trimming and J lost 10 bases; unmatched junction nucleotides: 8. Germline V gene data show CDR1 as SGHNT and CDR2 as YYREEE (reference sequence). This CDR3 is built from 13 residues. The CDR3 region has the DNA TGTGCCAGCAGCCACGGGGGGACGCCCGAGCAGTTCTTC. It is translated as CASSHGGTPEQFF.

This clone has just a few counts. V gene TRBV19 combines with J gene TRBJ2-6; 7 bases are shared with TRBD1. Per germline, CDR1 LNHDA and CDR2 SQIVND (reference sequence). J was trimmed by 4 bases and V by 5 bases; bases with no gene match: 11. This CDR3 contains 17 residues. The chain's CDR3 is CASSPRQGIRGANVLTF. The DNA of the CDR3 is TGTGCCAGTAGTCCCCGACAGGGCATTCGAGGGGCCAACGTCCTGACTTTC.

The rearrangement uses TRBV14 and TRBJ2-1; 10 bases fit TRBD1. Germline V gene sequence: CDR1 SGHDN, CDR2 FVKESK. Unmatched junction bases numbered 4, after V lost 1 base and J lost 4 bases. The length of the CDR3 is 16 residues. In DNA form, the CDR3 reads TGTGCCAGCAGCCAAGGCGACAGGGGGCTATACAATGAGCAGTTCTTC. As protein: CASSQGDRGLYNEQFF.

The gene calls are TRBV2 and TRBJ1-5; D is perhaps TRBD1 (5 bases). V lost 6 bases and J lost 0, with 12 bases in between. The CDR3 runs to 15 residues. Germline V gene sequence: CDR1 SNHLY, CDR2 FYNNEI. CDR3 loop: CASRQGSNSNQPQHF. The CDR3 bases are TGTGCCAGCAGGCAGGGAAGTAATAGCAATCAGCCCCAGCATTTT.

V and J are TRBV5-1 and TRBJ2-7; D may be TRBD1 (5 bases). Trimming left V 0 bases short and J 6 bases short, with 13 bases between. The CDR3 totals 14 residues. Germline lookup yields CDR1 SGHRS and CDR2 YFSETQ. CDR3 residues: CASSLEGRRGEQYF. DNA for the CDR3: TGCGCCAGCAGCTTGGAGGGTAGAAGGGGCGAGCAGTACTTC.

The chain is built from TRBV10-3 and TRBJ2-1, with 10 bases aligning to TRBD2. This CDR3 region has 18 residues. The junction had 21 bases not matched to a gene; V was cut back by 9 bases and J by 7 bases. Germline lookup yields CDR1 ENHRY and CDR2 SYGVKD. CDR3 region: CAMGKEKGLAGVGNEQFF. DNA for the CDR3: TGTGCCATGGGAAAGGAGAAGGGGCTAGCGGGAGTAGGGAATGAGCAGTTCTTC.

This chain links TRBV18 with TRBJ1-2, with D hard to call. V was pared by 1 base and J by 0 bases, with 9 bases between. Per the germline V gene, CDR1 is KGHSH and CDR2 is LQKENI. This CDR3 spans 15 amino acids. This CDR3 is CASSPQETPNYGYTF. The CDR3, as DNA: TGTGCCAGCTCACCACAAGAGACACCTAACTATGGCTACACCTTC.

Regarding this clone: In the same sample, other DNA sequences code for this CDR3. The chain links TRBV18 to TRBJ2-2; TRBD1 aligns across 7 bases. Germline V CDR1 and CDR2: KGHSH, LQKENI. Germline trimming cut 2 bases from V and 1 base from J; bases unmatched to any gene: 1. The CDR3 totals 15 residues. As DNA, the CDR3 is TGTGCCAGCTCACCAAGGACAGGGAACACCGGGGAGCTGTTTTTT. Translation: CASSPRTGNTGELFF. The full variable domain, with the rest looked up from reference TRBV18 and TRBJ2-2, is NAGVMQNPRHLVRRRGQEARLRCSPMKGHSHVYWYRQLPEEGLKFMVYLQKENIIDESGMPKERFSAEFPKEGPSILRIQQVVRGDSAAYFCASSPRTGNTGELFFGEGSRLTVL.

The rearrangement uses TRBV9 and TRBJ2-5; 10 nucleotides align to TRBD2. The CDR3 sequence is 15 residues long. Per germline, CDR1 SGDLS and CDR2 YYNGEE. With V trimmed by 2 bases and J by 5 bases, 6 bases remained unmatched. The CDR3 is CASSVDYSGRETQYF. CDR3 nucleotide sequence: TGTGCCAGCAGCGTGGATTATAGCGGGAGGGAGACCCAGTACTTC.

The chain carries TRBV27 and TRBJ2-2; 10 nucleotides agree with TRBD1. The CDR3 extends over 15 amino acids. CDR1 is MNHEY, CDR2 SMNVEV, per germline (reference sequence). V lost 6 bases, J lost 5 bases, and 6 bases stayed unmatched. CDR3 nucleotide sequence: TGTGCCAGCAGCCAGGGACAGGGGTTAACCGGGGAGCTGTTTTTT. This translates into CASSQGQGLTGELFF.

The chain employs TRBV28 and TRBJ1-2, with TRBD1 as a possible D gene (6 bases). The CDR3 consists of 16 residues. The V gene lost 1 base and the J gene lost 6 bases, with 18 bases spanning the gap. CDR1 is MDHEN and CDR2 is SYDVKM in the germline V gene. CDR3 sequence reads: CASSLSLGATGHGYTF. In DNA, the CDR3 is TGTGCCAGCAGTTTATCCCTGGGGGCCACAGGTCATGGCTACACCTTC.

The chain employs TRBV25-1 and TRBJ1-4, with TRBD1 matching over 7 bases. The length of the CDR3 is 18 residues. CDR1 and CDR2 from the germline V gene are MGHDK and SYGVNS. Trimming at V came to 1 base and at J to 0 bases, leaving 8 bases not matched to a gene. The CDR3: CASSESPTGTTTNEKLFF. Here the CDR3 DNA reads TGTGCCAGCAGTGAATCCCCGACAGGGACAACAACTAATGAAAAACTGTTTTTT.

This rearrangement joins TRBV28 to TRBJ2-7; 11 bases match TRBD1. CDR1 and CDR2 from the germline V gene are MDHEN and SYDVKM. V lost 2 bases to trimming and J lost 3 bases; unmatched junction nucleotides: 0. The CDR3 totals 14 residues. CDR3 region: CASSLGTGGYEQYF. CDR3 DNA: TGTGCCAGCAGTTTAGGGACAGGGGGCTACGAGCAGTACTTC.

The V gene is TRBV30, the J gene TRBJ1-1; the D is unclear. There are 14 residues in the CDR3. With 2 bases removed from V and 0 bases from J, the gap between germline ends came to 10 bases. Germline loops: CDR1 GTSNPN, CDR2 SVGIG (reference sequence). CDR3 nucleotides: TGTGCCTGGAGTCGAGGTAGAGTGAACACTGAAGCTTTCTTT. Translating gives CAWSRGRVNTEAFF.

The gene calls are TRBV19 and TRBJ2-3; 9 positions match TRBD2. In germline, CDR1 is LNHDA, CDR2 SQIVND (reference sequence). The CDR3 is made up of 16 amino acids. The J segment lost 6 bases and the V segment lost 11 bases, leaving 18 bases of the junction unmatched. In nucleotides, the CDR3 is TGTGCCTCACGGCCGGGGGGGACTAGCTCATCCGATACGCAGTATTTT. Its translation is CASRPGGTSSSDTQYF.

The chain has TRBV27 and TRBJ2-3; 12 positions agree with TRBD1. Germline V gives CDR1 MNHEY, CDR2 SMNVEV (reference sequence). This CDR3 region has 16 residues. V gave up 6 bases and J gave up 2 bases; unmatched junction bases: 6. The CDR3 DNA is TGTGCCAGCAGCCCCGGGACAGGGGGCTTCACAGATACGCAGTATTTT. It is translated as CASSPGTGGFTDTQYF.

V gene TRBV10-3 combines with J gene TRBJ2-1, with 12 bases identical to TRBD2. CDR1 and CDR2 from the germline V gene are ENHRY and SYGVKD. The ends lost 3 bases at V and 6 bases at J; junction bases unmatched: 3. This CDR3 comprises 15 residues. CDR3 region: CAISDEGLAGNEQFF. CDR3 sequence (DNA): TGTGCCATCAGTGATGAGGGACTAGCGGGCAATGAGCAGTTCTTC.

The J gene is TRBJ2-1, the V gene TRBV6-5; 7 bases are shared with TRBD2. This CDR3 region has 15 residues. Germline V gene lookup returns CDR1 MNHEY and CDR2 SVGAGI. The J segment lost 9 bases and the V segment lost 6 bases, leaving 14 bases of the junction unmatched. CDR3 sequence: CASSRAGAREGEQFF. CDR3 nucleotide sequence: TGTGCCAGCAGCAGGGCGGGAGCCAGGGAGGGTGAGCAGTTCTTC.

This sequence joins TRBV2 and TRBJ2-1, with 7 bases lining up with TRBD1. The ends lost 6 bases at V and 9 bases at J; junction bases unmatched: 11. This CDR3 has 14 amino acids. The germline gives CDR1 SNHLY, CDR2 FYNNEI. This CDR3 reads CASSKGAGVGEQFF. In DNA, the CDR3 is TGTGCCAGCAGCAAGGGGGCAGGGGTCGGTGAGCAGTTCTTC.